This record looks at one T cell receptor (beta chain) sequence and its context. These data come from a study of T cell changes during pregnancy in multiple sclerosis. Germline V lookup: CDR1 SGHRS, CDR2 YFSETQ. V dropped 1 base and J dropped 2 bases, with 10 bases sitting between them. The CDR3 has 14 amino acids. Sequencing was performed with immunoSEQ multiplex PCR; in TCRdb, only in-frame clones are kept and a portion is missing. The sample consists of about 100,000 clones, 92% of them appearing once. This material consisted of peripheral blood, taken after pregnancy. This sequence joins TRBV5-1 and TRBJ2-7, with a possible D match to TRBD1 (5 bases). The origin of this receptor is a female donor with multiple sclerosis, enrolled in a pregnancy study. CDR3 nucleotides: TGCGCCAGCAGCTTGTTGCAGGGAACCTACGAGCAGTACTTC. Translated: CASSLLQGTYEQYF.